This entry lists 10 T cell receptor beta chains sequenced from one sample in a study of tissue T cells after allogeneic stem cell transplantation. TCRdb's table, derived via immunoSEQ multiplex PCR, lists solely in-frame clones and lacks some. The table lists about 800 clones, about 42% of them singletons, with roughly 30% in the top ten. The specimen comprised jejunal tissue, sampled at autopsy. The receptors shown here come from a female patient aged 40-69 years with steroid-refractory graft-versus-host disease after an allogeneic stem cell transplant. These T cells may partly come from the graft donor.

The table lists this clone with a count of one. This CDR3 is CATSFDRVGKTEKLFF. In DNA, the CDR3 is TGTGCCACCAGCTTCGACAGGGTCGGAAAAACAGAAAAACTGTTTTTT. The rearrangement uses TRBV15 and TRBJ1-4; 7 nucleotides agree with TRBD1. The CDR3 loop spans 16 amino acids. Germline CDR1 is LNHNV and CDR2 is YYDKDF (reference sequence). V was pared by 5 bases and J by 8 bases, with 14 bases of the junction left unmatched.

The rearrangement links TRBV2 to TRBJ2-6; no firm D call. Trimming removed 0 bases at V and 2 bases at J, with 8 bases between. Germline CDR1 SNHLY, CDR2 FYNNEI. This CDR3 region has 16 residues. CDR3 amino acids: CASSEAGRAGANVLTF. The CDR3 nucleotides are TGTGCCAGCAGTGAAGCAGGAAGGGCTGGGGCCAACGTCCTGACTTTC.

The gene calls are TRBV5-4 and TRBJ1-2; D possibly corresponds to TRBD1 (5 bases). Germline V gene sequence: CDR1 SGHNT, CDR2 YYREEE (reference sequence). This CDR3 is built from 13 residues. Trimming removed 2 bases from V and 6 bases from J, with 11 bases in between. DNA for the CDR3: TGTGCCAGCAGCTTCTGGGGGGGAGATGGCTACACCTTC. The encoded protein is CASSFWGGDGYTF.

The rearrangement links TRBV5-1 to TRBJ1-2; 8 bases match TRBD1. Trimming at V came to 6 bases and at J to 5 bases, leaving 9 bases not matched to a gene. The CDR3 contains 14 residues. The V gene's germline CDR1 is SGHRS and CDR2 YFSETQ. The CDR3 loop is CASTNTGGGYGYTF. Here the CDR3 DNA reads TGCGCCAGCACCAATACAGGGGGAGGTTATGGCTACACCTTC.

This clone was seen a few times. V gene TRBV10-3 combines with J gene TRBJ1-1, with D tentatively TRBD1 (5 bases). The CDR3 runs 14 residues. V was clipped by 6 bases and J by 2 bases, with 13 bases between them. From germline, CDR1 is ENHRY and CDR2 SYGVKD. The CDR3 nucleotides are TGTGCCATCAGGAATCAGGGAGGAAACACTGAAGCTTTCTTT. This sequence encodes CAIRNQGGNTEAFF.

The chain joins TRBV19 to TRBJ2-4; 7 bases agree with TRBD1. Trimming at V came to 6 bases and at J to 5 bases, leaving 7 bases not matched to a gene. In germline, CDR1 is LNHDA, CDR2 SQIVND (reference sequence). There are 14 residues in the CDR3. The CDR3 DNA follows: TGTGCCAGTAGCTGGGACAGTAGGGAAAACATTCAGTACTTC. It codes for CASSWDSRENIQYF.

The CDR3 DNA follows: TGTGCCAGCAGCCATGGGCGGGGGGCCGGGGCAGATACGCAGTATTTT. Protein product: CASSHGRGAGADTQYF. The V call is TRBV3-1 (or the pseudogene TRBV3-2), the J call TRBJ2-3; 8 nucleotides match TRBD2. V shed 3 bases and J 4 bases; nucleotides not matched to a gene: 9. Germline CDR1 is LGHDT and CDR2 is YNNKEL (reference sequence). This CDR3 comprises 16 residues.

This clone has just a few counts. This chain connects TRBV10-3 to TRBJ2-5; maybe TRBD1 (6 bases). Trimming cost V 4 bases and J 5 bases, with 17 bases left between them. Germline V CDR1 and CDR2: ENHRY, SYGVKD. The length of the CDR3 is 15 residues. The CDR3 bases are TGTGCCATCAGTGCCGCACAGGGACCTCAGGAGACCCAGTACTTC. It yields the protein CAISAAQGPQETQYF.

This clone was observed a handful of times. The gene calls are TRBV19 and TRBJ1-3; D is unresolved. The CDR3 runs 12 residues. With 8 bases removed from V and 2 bases from J, the gap between germline ends came to 7 bases. From germline, CDR1 is LNHDA and CDR2 SQIVND (reference sequence). The CDR3 nucleotides are TGTGCCAGTGGGGTGCCTGGAAACACCATATATTTT. It translates to CASGVPGNTIYF.

The chain carries TRBV19 and TRBJ1-1, with D tentatively TRBD1 (5 bases). V lost 2 bases, J lost 6 bases, and 13 bases lay in between. The length of the CDR3 is 14 residues. Germline V lookup: CDR1 LNHDA, CDR2 SQIVND (reference sequence). Written as DNA, the CDR3 is TGTGCCAGTAGTATATCGGGGGTGAAGGCTGAAGCTTTCTTT. Translating gives CASSISGVKAEAFF.